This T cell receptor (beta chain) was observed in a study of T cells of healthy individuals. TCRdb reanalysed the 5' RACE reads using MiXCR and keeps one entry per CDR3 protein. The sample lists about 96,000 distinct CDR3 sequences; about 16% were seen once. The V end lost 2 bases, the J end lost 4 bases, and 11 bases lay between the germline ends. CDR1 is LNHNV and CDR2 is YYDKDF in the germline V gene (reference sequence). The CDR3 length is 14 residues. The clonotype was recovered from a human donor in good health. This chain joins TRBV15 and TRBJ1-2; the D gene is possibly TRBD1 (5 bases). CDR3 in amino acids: CATSRSGTGYGYTF. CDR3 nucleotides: TGTGCCACCAGCAGATCAGGGACGGGCTATGGCTACACCTTC. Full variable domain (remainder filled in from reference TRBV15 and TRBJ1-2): DAMVIQNPRYQVTQFGKPVTLSCSQTLNHNVMYWYQQKSSQAPKLLFHYYDKDFNNEADTPDNFQSRRPNTSFCFLDIRSPGLGDTAMYLCATSRSGTGYGYTFGSGTRLTVV.